One sample yielded the 23 T cell receptor beta chains listed below, sequenced in a study of STAT3 mutations in large granular lymphocyte leukemia. Whole-study results and caveats: Every T-cell large granular lymphocyte leukemia patient had at least one immunodominant TCR beta clonotype.

No antigen has been assigned to these receptors. Here immunoSEQ multiplex PCR was the method, and the copy in TCRdb shows in-frame clones only, minus some. The data contain 20,000 to 30,000 clones, 94% of them singletons. Sample: peripheral blood mononuclear cells. These receptors came from a man between 40 and 49 years old with T-cell large granular lymphocyte leukemia. Some clones in this sample may be carry-over from other donors' samples.

The rearrangement uses TRBV7-9 and TRBJ2-7, with 9 bases aligning to TRBD1. The CDR3 totals 13 residues. The V gene's germline CDR1 is SEHNR and CDR2 FQNEAQ (reference sequence). The junction had 3 bases not matched to a gene; V was cut back by 1 base and J by 8 bases. The CDR3 bases are TGTGCCAGCAGCTTAGGGGACAGGGACAAGCAGTACTTC. This encodes CASSLGDRDKQYF.

This clone was recorded a few times. The chain couples TRBV2 to TRBJ1-5; unclear D gene. This CDR3 is built from 13 residues. The germline V gene encodes CDR1 SNHLY and CDR2 FYNNEI. V dropped 6 bases and J dropped 1 base, with 7 bases sitting between them. The DNA of the CDR3 is TGTGCCAGCAGGGCAGCGAGCAATCAGCCCCAGCATTTT. It is translated as CASRAASNQPQHF.

This sequence joins TRBV6-1 and TRBJ1-6; D is ambiguous. The CDR3 extends over 17 amino acids. The V gene lost 2 bases and the J gene lost 3 bases, with 14 bases spanning the gap. Germline-derived CDR1 and CDR2 are MNHNS and SASEGT. The CDR3 reads CASSEIRPTYYNSPLHF. The CDR3 nucleotides read TGTGCCAGCAGTGAAATCCGCCCGACTTACTATAATTCACCCCTCCACTTT.

This chain connects TRBV25-1 to TRBJ2-3; no clear D. Germline CDR1 is MGHDK and CDR2 is SYGVNS. The V end was cut by 3 bases, the J end by 0 bases, with 7 bases between. The CDR3 is made up of 14 amino acids. CDR3 sequence (DNA): TGTGCCAGCAGTGACACCCCGAGCACAGATACGCAGTATTTT. It is translated as CASSDTPSTDTQYF.

The gene calls are TRBV5-5 and TRBJ1-1; no definite D call. Germline assignment: CDR1 SGHKS and CDR2 YYEKEE (reference sequence). Trimming took 0 bases from V and 7 from J, leaving 16 bases between them. The CDR3 extends over 15 amino acids. This CDR3 reads CASSLVRTSKGEAFF. The CDR3 nucleotides are TGTGCCAGCAGCTTGGTCCGGACCTCTAAGGGTGAAGCTTTCTTT.

J is TRBJ1-1 and V is TRBV11-2; D gene unclear. The germline V gene has CDR1 SGHAT and CDR2 FQNNGV. V dropped 8 bases and J dropped 0 bases, with 16 bases sitting between them. The CDR3 has 15 residues. CDR3 in amino acids: CASLAFEGMNTEAFF. CDR3 nucleotides: TGTGCCAGCTTAGCTTTTGAAGGCATGAACACTGAAGCTTTCTTT.

The V gene is TRBV4-2, the J gene TRBJ1-3; D may be TRBD1 (6 bases). CDR1 is LGHNA and CDR2 is YNFKEQ in the germline V gene. This CDR3 spans 16 amino acids. Trimming left V 0 bases short and J 3 bases short, with 12 bases between. The CDR3 nucleotides read TGTGCCAGCAGCCAAGAGCCAGGGGACTTTGGAAACACCATATATTTT. It is translated as CASSQEPGDFGNTIYF.

The V gene is TRBV10-3, the J gene TRBJ1-1, with D uncertain. Deletions cut 3 bases from V and 4 bases from J, with 6 bases between. This CDR3 spans 12 amino acids. Germline CDR1 and CDR2: ENHRY and SYGVKD. This CDR3 is CAISERGTEAFF. The CDR3 coding sequence is TGTGCCATCAGTGAACGCGGCACTGAAGCTTTCTTT.

The chain couples TRBV11-2 to TRBJ2-3, with 9 bases that match TRBD1. Germline loops: CDR1 SGHAT, CDR2 FQNNGV. The CDR3 is 16 amino acids. The trim removed 4 bases at V and 3 bases at J, leaving 8 bases unmatched. The CDR3 spells CASSYNGTGRTDTQYF. Here the CDR3 DNA reads TGTGCCAGCAGCTATAACGGGACAGGGAGGACAGATACGCAGTATTTT.

The chain is built from TRBV9 and TRBJ2-7; D is perhaps TRBD2 (5 bases). This CDR3 is built from 14 residues. Germline CDR1 SGDLS, CDR2 YYNGEE. V dropped 1 base and J dropped 2 bases, with 10 bases sitting between them. This chain's CDR3 is CASSVTDSAYEQYF. CDR3 sequence (DNA): TGTGCCAGCAGCGTAACGGACTCCGCCTACGAGCAGTACTTC.

The chain uses TRBV7-9 and TRBJ1-2; TRBD1 agrees at 9 bases. The CDR3 spans 14 residues. The germline gives CDR1 SEHNR, CDR2 FQNEAQ (reference sequence). V gave up 3 bases and J gave up 4 bases; unmatched junction bases: 3. CDR3 sequence (DNA): TGTGCCAGCAGCTTGGGGGACAGGGCCTATGGCTACACCTTC. It translates to CASSLGDRAYGYTF.

The chain joins TRBV27 to TRBJ2-6; no reliable D call. Germline CDR1 and CDR2: MNHEY and SMNVEV (reference sequence). This CDR3 has 14 amino acids. Between the trimmed V and J ends, which lost 2 bases and 4 bases, there was a span of 6 bases. Here the CDR3 DNA reads TGTGCCAGCAGTTTACTTTACGGGGCCAACGTCCTGACTTTC. It yields the protein CASSLLYGANVLTF.

This clone was picked up one time. V usage is TRBV5-4 and J usage is TRBJ1-1; the match to TRBD1 covers 8 bases. V dropped 1 base and J dropped 0; count of bases not matched to a gene: 11. CDR1 and CDR2 (germline): SGHNT, YYREEE (reference sequence). The CDR3 sequence is 18 residues long. The CDR3 DNA reads as TGTGCCAGCAGCTTGCTGGACAGGGCCCTTGGGCTGAACACTGAAGCTTTCTTT. This translates into CASSLLDRALGLNTEAFF.

This sequence joins TRBV18 and TRBJ2-3, with unresolved D. This CDR3 comprises 14 residues. The germline V and J ends were trimmed by 1 base and 0 bases, with 5 bases remaining between them. CDR1 and CDR2 (germline): KGHSH, LQKENI. This CDR3 reads CASSPQGSTDTQYF. CDR3 DNA sequence: TGTGCCAGCTCACCACAGGGAAGCACAGATACGCAGTATTTT.

This chain connects TRBV4-1 to TRBJ2-3, with D maybe TRBD2 (7 bases). Germline V gene data show CDR1 as MGHRA and CDR2 as YSYEKL. CDR3 size: 15 residues. The germline V and J ends were trimmed by 4 bases and 6 bases, with 17 bases remaining between them. The CDR3 sequence is CASSPLGGGRDTQYF. As DNA, the CDR3 is TGCGCCAGCAGCCCCTTGGGGGGGGGCAGGGATACGCAGTATTTT.

This rearrangement joins TRBV2 to TRBJ1-2; a weak D match, TRBD1 (5 bases). CDR1 is SNHLY and CDR2 is FYNNEI in the germline V gene. The length of the CDR3 is 13 residues. Trimming stripped 4 bases from V and 1 base from J, with 7 bases between. The CDR3 DNA reads TGTGCCAGCAGTGCCCAGGGTAACTATGGCTACACCTTC. Its translation is CASSAQGNYGYTF. The entire variable domain, with the rest obtained from reference TRBV2 and TRBJ1-2, is as follows: EPEVTQTPSHQVTQMGQEVILRCVPISNHLYFYWYRQILGQKVEFLVSFYNNEISEKSEIFDDQFSVERPDGSNFTLKIRSTKLEDSAMYFCASSAQGNYGYTFGSGTRLTVV.

The rearrangement links TRBV6-6 to TRBJ1-2, with TRBD1 matching over 10 bases. The germline V gene encodes CDR1 MNHNY and CDR2 SVGAGI (reference sequence). The ends lost 2 bases at V and 4 bases at J; junction bases unmatched: 4. This CDR3 is 15 amino acids long. CDR3 coding DNA: TGTGCCAGCAGTTACGAGACAGGGGGCCTCTATGGCTACACCTTC. Translating gives CASSYETGGLYGYTF.

The chain couples TRBV27 to TRBJ2-7, with D perhaps TRBD1 or TRBD2 (6 bases each). Trimming removed 7 bases from V and 3 bases from J, with 22 bases in between. Germline CDR1 MNHEY, CDR2 SMNVEV (reference sequence). This CDR3 has 16 amino acids. The CDR3 region has the DNA TGTGCCAGCAAAATCTCCGGGGGCGCTGTTTTCTACGAGCAGTACTTC. This sequence encodes CASKISGGAVFYEQYF.

The genes are TRBV6-6 and TRBJ1-5, with 7 bases fitting TRBD1. The CDR3 runs 15 residues. Looked up from germline, CDR1 is MNHNY and CDR2 is SVGAGI (reference sequence). The ends lost 2 bases at V and 7 bases at J; junction bases unmatched: 8. CDR3 nucleotide sequence: TGTGCCAGCAGTTACGGGCGACAGGGAAGCCAGCCCCAGCATTTT. It is translated as CASSYGRQGSQPQHF.

This clone was seen only a few times. CDR3 amino acids: CASSLDGDYEQYF. DNA for the CDR3: TGTGCCAGCAGCTTAGATGGGGACTACGAGCAGTACTTC. The chain combines TRBV7-7 with TRBJ2-7, with D uncertain. The V gene lost 1 base and the J gene lost 3 bases, with 7 bases spanning the gap. The CDR3 consists of 13 residues. Per germline, CDR1 SSHAT and CDR2 FNYEAQ (reference sequence).

The chain's CDR3 is CACWDRSYGYTF. The DNA of the CDR3 is TGTGCCTGCTGGGACAGGTCTTATGGCTACACCTTC. The chain is built from TRBV30 and TRBJ1-2, with TRBD1 identical over 8 bases. V lost 6 bases to trimming and J lost 5 bases; unmatched junction nucleotides: 5. Germline CDR1 GTSNPN, CDR2 SVGIG (reference sequence). This CDR3 comprises 12 residues.

This chain joins TRBV18 and TRBJ2-2; TRBD1 agrees at 8 bases. Germline-derived CDR1 and CDR2 are KGHSH and LQKENI. V shed 1 base, J shed 1 base, and the junction held 5 bases outside the gene matches. CDR3 length: 17 amino acids. The CDR3 protein is CASSPLPDRVNTGELFF. CDR3 DNA: TGTGCCAGCTCACCACTCCCGGACAGGGTGAACACCGGGGAGCTGTTTTTT. Full variable domain (missing parts from reference TRBV18 and TRBJ2-2): NAGVMQNPRHLVRRRGQEARLRCSPMKGHSHVYWYRQLPEEGLKFMVYLQKENIIDESGMPKERFSAEFPKEGPSILRIQQVVRGDSAAYFCASSPLPDRVNTGELFFGEGSRLTVL.

The J gene is TRBJ2-1, the V gene TRBV18; 11 positions agree with TRBD2. Trimming at V came to 3 bases and at J to 8 bases, leaving 12 bases not matched to a gene. The CDR3 is 17 residues long. The germline V gene has CDR1 KGHSH and CDR2 LQKENI. CDR3 in DNA: TGTGCCAGCTCACCCCAGGAGGTAGCGGGGGGGCGCTATGAGCAGTTCTTC. Its protein product is CASSPQEVAGGRYEQFF.